The 15 T cell receptor beta chains listed next were all sequenced from one sample in a study of cytomegalovirus exposure and HLA in healthy donors. Researchers ran the PCR with 60 Vbeta and 13 Jbeta primers. Assay used: immunoSEQ multiplex PCR; TCRdb lists only in-frame clones, some missing. The sample holds 140,000 to 150,000 clones, 73% seen once. The sequenced sample was PBMCs. The receptor set was obtained from a woman aged 18-35 years in good health and CMV-seronegative.

J is TRBJ2-7 and V is TRBV5-1, with TRBD1 as a possible D gene (6 bases). The germline CDR1 and CDR2 sequences are SGHRS and YFSETQ. The CDR3 has 16 amino acids. V was clipped by 5 bases and J by 1 base, with 19 bases between them. Here the CDR3 DNA reads TGCGCCAGCAGTCGTACAGGGTCCCCCCCGTCCTACGAGCAGTACTTC. Its translation is CASSRTGSPPSYEQYF.

The table lists this clone with a few counts. The chain couples TRBV18 to TRBJ2-3; TRBD2 matches at 10 bases. Trimming cost V 4 bases and J 4 bases; bases outside gene matches: 2. Per the germline V gene, CDR1 is KGHSH and CDR2 is LQKENI. CDR3 length: 14 amino acids. The CDR3 DNA reads TGTGCCAGCTCACGGACTAGCGGCGCAGATACGCAGTATTTT. Residues: CASSRTSGADTQYF.

Concerning this clone itself: At one end, the junction sequence differs from germline, possibly due to a read error. In the same sample, other DNA sequences code for this CDR3. This chain connects TRBV7-9 to TRBJ1-1; D is unclear. Germline V lookup: CDR1 SEHNR, CDR2 FQNEAQ (reference sequence). The CDR3 spans 14 residues. In DNA form, the CDR3 reads TGTGCCAGCAGCTTAGCTGTCGGGAACACTGAAGCCTTCTTT. It codes for CASSLAVGNTEAFF.

The V gene is TRBV18, the J gene TRBJ1-2, with 10 bases lining up with TRBD1. Germline V gene sequence: CDR1 KGHSH, CDR2 LQKENI. The junction had 8 bases not matched to a gene; V was cut back by 3 bases and J by 7 bases. The CDR3 is 15 residues long. The CDR3, as DNA: TGTGCCAGCTCACCCGCTCGGGGACAGGGGACTGGCTACACCTTC. It encodes CASSPARGQGTGYTF.

There are a few counts of this clone. The gene calls are TRBV5-1 and TRBJ1-1; D may be TRBD1 (5 bases). Trimming cost V 0 bases and J 1 base, with 10 bases left between them. CDR1 and CDR2 from the germline V gene are SGHRS and YFSETQ. The CDR3 has 15 residues. CDR3 residues: CASSLEGHPNTEAFF. DNA for the CDR3: TGCGCCAGCAGCTTGGAAGGACACCCGAACACTGAAGCTTTCTTT.

The chain employs TRBV7-2 and TRBJ2-3, with no clear D. Germline V lookup: CDR1 SGHTA, CDR2 FQGNSA. The V end lost 1 base, the J end lost 0 bases, and 5 bases lay between the germline ends. The CDR3 contains 14 residues. CDR3 sequence (DNA): TGTGCCAGCAGCTTAGGGGCCAGCACAGATACGCAGTATTTT. It specifies CASSLGASTDTQYF. The variable domain in full, completed from reference TRBV7-2 and TRBJ2-3, reads GAGVSQSPSNKVTEKGKDVELRCDPISGHTALYWYRQSLGQGLEFLIYFQGNSAPDKSGLPSDRFSAERTGGSVSTLTIQRTQQEDSAVYLCASSLGASTDTQYFGPGTRLTVL.

The chain has TRBV6-5 and TRBJ1-1; D gene uncertain. This CDR3 spans 15 amino acids. Germline-derived CDR1 and CDR2 are MNHEY and SVGAGI. Trimming removed 2 bases at V and 7 bases at J, with 17 bases between. The CDR3 reads CASSYNPGPRGEAFF. In nucleotides, the CDR3 is TGTGCCAGCAGTTACAACCCCGGACCACGGGGTGAAGCTTTCTTT.

The genes are TRBV27 and TRBJ1-2; the D is unclear. V was pared by 2 bases and J by 7 bases, with 11 bases between. The CDR3 sequence is 13 residues long. Germline-derived CDR1 and CDR2 are MNHEY and SMNVEV (reference sequence). CDR3 residues: CASSLGGPFGYTF. The CDR3 region has the DNA TGTGCCAGCAGTTTAGGTGGCCCTTTTGGCTACACCTTC.

CDR3 residues: CASSLRGLDSNQPQHF. CDR3 sequence (DNA): TGTGCCAGCAGCTTAAGGGGACTCGATAGCAATCAGCCCCAGCATTTT. This chain links TRBV5-6 with TRBJ1-5; possible D gene TRBD1, 5 bases. The CDR3 is made up of 16 amino acids. The germline V gene has CDR1 SGHDT and CDR2 YYEEEE. Trimming left V 2 bases short and J 0 bases short, with 12 bases between.

This clone was observed once. This chain uses TRBV10-3 with TRBJ1-2; 9 nucleotides line up with TRBD1. The CDR3 spans 15 residues. Germline loops: CDR1 ENHRY, CDR2 SYGVKD. J gave up 6 bases and V 5 bases, and 10 bases lay outside the gene matches. The CDR3 protein is CAISPTDRGDHGYTF. The DNA for the CDR3 is TGTGCCATCAGTCCAACGGACAGGGGCGACCATGGCTACACCTTC.

The V gene is TRBV6-5, the J gene TRBJ1-1; D may be TRBD1 (6 bases). V gave up 3 bases and J gave up 1 base, with 9 bases separating them. This CDR3 contains 14 residues. Germline loops: CDR1 MNHEY, CDR2 SVGAGI. CDR3 in amino acids: CASSYGGRNTEAFF. The CDR3, as DNA: TGTGCCAGCAGTTATGGGGGCAGGAACACTGAAGCTTTCTTT.

The genes are TRBV14 and TRBJ2-5; 10 nucleotides align to TRBD2. V shed 0 bases, J shed 5 bases, and the junction held 9 bases outside the gene matches. The germline V gene encodes CDR1 SGHDN and CDR2 FVKESK. This CDR3 comprises 17 residues. The CDR3 sequence is CASSQDRSGGAGETQYF. The CDR3 DNA sequence: TGTGCCAGCAGCCAAGATAGGAGCGGGGGGGCCGGCGAGACCCAGTACTTC.

This chain links TRBV6-6 with TRBJ1-1, with a weak D call TRBD1 (5 bases). The germline gives CDR1 MNHNY, CDR2 SVGAGI (reference sequence). The CDR3 spans 14 residues. Trimming took off 7 bases at V and 1 base at J, with 13 bases between the two ends. CDR3 DNA sequence: TGTGCCAGCAAAAAACCGGGGGAGAACACTGAAGCTTTCTTT. It codes for CASKKPGENTEAFF.

This chain connects TRBV7-2 to TRBJ2-3; TRBD2 is a possible D gene (7 bases). CDR1 is SGHTA and CDR2 is FQGNSA in the germline V gene. Trimming removed 4 bases from V and 0 bases from J, with 14 bases in between. The CDR3 has 16 residues. DNA of the CDR3: TGTGCCAGCAGCTGGGGGGGGGCCCGAAGCACAGATACGCAGTATTTT. Translating gives CASSWGGARSTDTQYF.

The chain uses TRBV6-6 and TRBJ1-1, with no clear D. CDR3 size: 16 residues. Germline V gene sequence: CDR1 MNHNY, CDR2 SVGAGI (reference sequence). V was cut by 2 bases and J by 0 bases, with 13 bases left in between. The DNA of the CDR3 is TGTGCCAGCAGTTACCCAAGCGGAGGGATGAACACTGAAGCTTTCTTT. It codes for CASSYPSGGMNTEAFF.